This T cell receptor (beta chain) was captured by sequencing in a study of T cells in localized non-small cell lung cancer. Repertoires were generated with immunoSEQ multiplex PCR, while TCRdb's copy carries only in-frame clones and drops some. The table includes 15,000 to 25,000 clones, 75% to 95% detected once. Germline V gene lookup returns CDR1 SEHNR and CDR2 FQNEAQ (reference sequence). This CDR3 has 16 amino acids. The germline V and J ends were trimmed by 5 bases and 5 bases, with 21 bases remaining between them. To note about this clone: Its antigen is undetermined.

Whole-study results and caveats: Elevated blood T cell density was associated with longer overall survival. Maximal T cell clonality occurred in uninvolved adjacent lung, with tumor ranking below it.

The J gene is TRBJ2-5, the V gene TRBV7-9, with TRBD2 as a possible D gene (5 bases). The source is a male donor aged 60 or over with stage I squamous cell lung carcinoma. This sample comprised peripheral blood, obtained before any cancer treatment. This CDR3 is CASSLKFRLTAETQYF. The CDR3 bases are TGTGCCAGCAGCCTAAAATTTAGACTAACAGCCGAGACCCAGTACTTC.